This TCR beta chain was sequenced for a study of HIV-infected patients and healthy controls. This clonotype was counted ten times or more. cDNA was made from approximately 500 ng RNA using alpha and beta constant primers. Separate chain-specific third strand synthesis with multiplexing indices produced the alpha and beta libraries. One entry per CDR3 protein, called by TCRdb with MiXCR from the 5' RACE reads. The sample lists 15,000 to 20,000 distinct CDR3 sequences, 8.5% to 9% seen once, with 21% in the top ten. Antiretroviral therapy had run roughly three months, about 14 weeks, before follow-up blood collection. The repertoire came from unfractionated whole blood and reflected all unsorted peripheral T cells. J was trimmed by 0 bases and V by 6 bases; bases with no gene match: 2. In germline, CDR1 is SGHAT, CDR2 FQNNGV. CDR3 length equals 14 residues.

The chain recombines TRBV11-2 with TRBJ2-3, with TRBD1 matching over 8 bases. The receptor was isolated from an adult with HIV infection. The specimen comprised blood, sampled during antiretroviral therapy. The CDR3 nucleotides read TGTGCCAGCAGTCGGACAGGGAGCACAGATACGCAGTATTTT. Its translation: CASSRTGSTDTQYF.